A selection of T cell receptor beta chains follows, all from one sample in a study of shared clonotypes between healthy human individuals. Libraries were prepared by immunoSEQ multiplex PCR; TCRdb keeps only in-frame clonotypes and omits some of them. The repertoire includes about 470,000 clones, about 76% of them detected once, and around 13% sits in the top ten. Sequencing was done on a sample of PBMCs. These receptors were collected from a woman aged 35 to 49 in good health. Some clones in this sample may be carry-over from other donors' samples. CDR3s include the opening cysteine and the closing phenylalanine or tryptophan. Each record gives: CDR3 DNA, CDR3 protein, J gene, D gene, clone size, V gene. A D gene is named only where the DNA matches it firmly. Rows give clone size only sometimes, using once, few, many, or a class for an expanded clone.

cdr3_nt: TGTGCCAGTAGTATCTCACAGGACTTGGACTATGGCTACACCTTC; cdr3_aa: CASSISQDLDYGYTF; j_call: TRBJ1-2; d_call: .; clone_size: many; v_call: TRBV19
cdr3_nt: TGTGCCAGCAGTTACTCACGAGCGGTCAGCTCCTACGAGCAGTACTTC; cdr3_aa: CASSYSRAVSSYEQYF; j_call: TRBJ2-7; d_call: .; clone_size: .; v_call: TRBV6-5
cdr3_nt: TGTGCCAGCAGCTTAGGACGTGCAGGGGAGAGGGAAAAACTGTTTTTT; cdr3_aa: CASSLGRAGEREKLFF; j_call: TRBJ1-4; d_call: .; clone_size: few; v_call: TRBV11-2
cdr3_nt: TGTGCCAGCAGTGAAGGTGGGGGGAACACTGAAGCTTTCTTT; cdr3_aa: CASSEGGGNTEAFF; j_call: TRBJ1-1; d_call: .; clone_size: .; v_call: TRBV6-1
cdr3_nt: TGCGCCAGCAGCTTCATAGCGGGTAGCACAGATACGCAGTATTTT; cdr3_aa: CASSFIAGSTDTQYF; j_call: TRBJ2-3; d_call: TRBD2; clone_size: .; v_call: TRBV5-1
cdr3_nt: TGTGCCAGCAGCGGAAGTTACCGGCGGAGGGGTGAGCAGTTCTTC; cdr3_aa: CASSGSYRRRGEQFF; j_call: TRBJ2-1; d_call: .; clone_size: .; v_call: TRBV7-2
cdr3_nt: TGTGCCTGGACCTCCCTGAACACTGAAGCTTTCTTT; cdr3_aa: CAWTSLNTEAFF; j_call: TRBJ1-1; d_call: .; clone_size: .; v_call: TRBV30
cdr3_nt: TGTGCCAGCAGCTTAGGAGGCGGAACGTACGAGCAGTACTTC; cdr3_aa: CASSLGGGTYEQYF; j_call: TRBJ2-7; d_call: .; clone_size: .; v_call: TRBV7-6
cdr3_nt: TGTGCCAGCAGTTACAGCCAGCTGGGCATTCAGTACTTC; cdr3_aa: CASSYSQLGIQYF; j_call: TRBJ2-4; d_call: .; clone_size: few; v_call: TRBV7-2
cdr3_nt: TGCAGCGTTGAAAGTGAGGCAAGTGTGAGGGGGGCTGGGGAGCAGTACTTC; cdr3_aa: CSVESEASVRGAGEQYF; j_call: TRBJ2-7; d_call: .; clone_size: .; v_call: TRBV29-1
cdr3_nt: TGTGCCAGCAGCTTGTCTGGGCGCGAGCAGTACTTC; cdr3_aa: CASSLSGREQYF; j_call: TRBJ2-7; d_call: .; clone_size: .; v_call: TRBV5-4
cdr3_nt: TGCGCCAGCAGCTTGGCTTTGGCCAACACTGAAGCTTTCTTT; cdr3_aa: CASSLALANTEAFF; j_call: TRBJ1-1; d_call: .; clone_size: .; v_call: TRBV5-1
cdr3_nt: TGTGCCAGCAGAGAGGCAGGGGAGAACACTGAAGCTTTCTTT; cdr3_aa: CASREAGENTEAFF; j_call: TRBJ1-1; d_call: .; clone_size: .; v_call: TRBV4-2
cdr3_nt: TGTGCCTGGAGTGTATTTCTAGAGACCCAGTACTTC; cdr3_aa: CAWSVFLETQYF; j_call: TRBJ2-5; d_call: .; clone_size: .; v_call: TRBV30